This note documents a single T cell receptor (beta chain) sequence. This sample was taken from a study of T cell changes during pregnancy in multiple sclerosis. This table comes from immunoSEQ multiplex PCR, and its TCRdb copy is limited to in-frame clones, with some not included. The sample includes around 69,000 clones, 92% seen only once; the top ten take just under 2%. The germline V gene has CDR1 SGHTA and CDR2 FQGNSA. V was pared by 1 base and J by 3 bases, with 13 bases between. This CDR3 has 15 amino acids. The J gene is TRBJ2-7, the V gene TRBV7-2, with D perhaps TRBD2 (6 bases). Sequenced here: peripheral blood, sampled in the third trimester of pregnancy. This TCR was recovered from a female donor in good health, enrolled as a control in a pregnancy study. CDR3 DNA sequence: TGTGCCAGCAGCTTAGGTCAGGTGGAGGGCTACGAGCAGTACTTC. This encodes CASSLGQVEGYEQYF.